Reported below is one TCR beta chain. Libraries were prepared by immunoSEQ multiplex PCR; TCRdb keeps only in-frame clonotypes and omits some of them. The sample has some 140,000 clones, 70% to 90% seen once. The data stem from a study of control samples from healthy donors and cancer patients. CDR3 length equals 11 residues. V shed 10 bases and J 6 bases; nucleotides not matched to a gene: 5. Germline V CDR1 and CDR2: WSHSY, SAAADI. The source of this sequence is a woman aged 25 to 45 in good health. What was sequenced was blood. J is TRBJ1-2 and V is TRBV10-2; 7 bases map to TRBD1. CDR3 loop: CATRQGDGYTF. CDR3 nucleotides: TGCGCCACGCGACAGGGTGATGGCTACACCTTC.